The table lists the clone carrying this TCR beta chain with many counts. The CDR3 extends over 14 amino acids. Between the trimmed V and J ends, which lost 0 bases and 0 bases, there was a span of 8 bases. CDR1 is GTSNPN and CDR2 is SVGIG in the germline V gene (reference sequence). The sample comes from a study of T cells in Graves' hyperthyroidism and ophthalmopathy. From RNA transcripts, TCR beta CDR3 regions were amplified. HTBI primers were employed in a first-round RT-PCR of the TCR CDR3. TCRdb re-analysed the multiplex PCR reads in MiXCR, keeping a single row per CDR3 protein. The table has hundreds of thousands of distinct CDR3 sequences, less than 15% seen once. Over 18 months, lack of ophthalmopathy progression marked Graves' hyperthyroidism as stable.

The clonotype comes from a woman aged 18-35 years with Graves' hyperthyroidism. V is TRBV30 and J is TRBJ1-1; no clear D. The specimen was blood. The CDR3 loop reads CAWSVDYLNTEAFF. Here the CDR3 DNA reads TGTGCCTGGAGTGTGGATTACTTGAACACTGAAGCTTTCTTT.